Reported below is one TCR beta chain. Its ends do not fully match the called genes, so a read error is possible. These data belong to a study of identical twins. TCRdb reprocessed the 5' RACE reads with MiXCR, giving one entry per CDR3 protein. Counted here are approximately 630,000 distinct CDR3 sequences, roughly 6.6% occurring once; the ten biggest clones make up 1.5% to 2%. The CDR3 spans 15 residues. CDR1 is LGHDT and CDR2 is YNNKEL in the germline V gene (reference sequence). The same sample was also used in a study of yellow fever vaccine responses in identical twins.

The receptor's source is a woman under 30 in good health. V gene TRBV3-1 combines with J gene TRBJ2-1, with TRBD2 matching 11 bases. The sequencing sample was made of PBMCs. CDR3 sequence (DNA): TGTGCCTGCAGCCAGAATAGCGGGGGGGCCAGTGAGCAGTTCTTC. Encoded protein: CACSQNSGGASEQFF.